The entry that follows covers one T cell receptor (beta chain) sequence. In this sample, this clonotype turned up a few times. Its recognized antigen is unknown. Per-base qualities were not stored, and no clone one base away is much larger. This sample was taken from a study of early T cells in non-severe SARS-CoV-2 infection (dated by TCRdb to 2020 to 2022). The study in broad terms: TCR sequencing used bulk RNA from unsorted whole blood, so alpha and beta chains could not be paired.

A case-control design nested within a healthcare worker cohort in London, UK, was used, with weekly nasopharyngeal swab PCR tests and blood sampling performed. Between 23 and 31 March 2020, the week of the UK lockdown, healthcare workers were enrolled and then followed up weekly for as long as 16 weeks. The germline V gene specifies SGHVS as CDR1 and FQNEAQ as CDR2. The CDR3 contains 15 residues, cysteine and phenylalanine counted. Just the 45-base CDR3 DNA is kept, in frame starting at base 1. Trimming removed 5 bases from V and 2 bases from J; the gene matches leave 4 bases unexplained. Overall study results and their limits: VDJdb matching was skewed toward anti-spike CD8 responses and likely underestimated virus-specific expansions, missing private and CD4 specificities.

The library was generated by 5' RACE. The sequencer listed for this sample is NextSeq 500. In the TCR library protocol, unique molecular identifiers were attached to individual cDNA molecules to correct for PCR bias and sequencing error. TCR alpha and beta chains were both sequenced, and the abundances of alpha and beta sequences in each sample were closely correlated with each other. The paper's data handling went like this. Decombinator V4 was used to perform V gene, J gene and CDR3 annotation of TCR sequences. Expanded TCRs were defined as changing significantly between any two time points under a Poisson model with p below 0.0001. TCR abundances were normalised to the total number of TCRs sequenced in each sample and reported as counts per million. TRAV1-2 paired with TRAJ12, TRAJ20 or TRAJ33 defined MAIT TCRs, while TRAV10 paired with TRAJ18 defined iNKT TCRs. VDJdb, accessed 1 November 2021, was searched for CMV, EBV and SARS-CoV-2 annotated TCRs, with TCRs annotated for multiple antigens excluded. TCRdb handled the public reads itself, with Q25 trimming in fastp and clone calling in MiXCR, and kept productive beta chains. Every distinct CDR3 protein forms one entry, paired with its most common genes and DNA. TCRdb's processing, not the authors' own work, is the source of the V and J calls. The sample yields fewer than 80,000 distinct CDR3 sequences; 9.5% were counted once. About 5.6% of the sample comes from the top ten.

The V gene is TRBV7-8 and the J gene is TRBJ2-2; the central 8 bases match TRBD1. The sample was whole blood. The sequence was collected from an adult who was a healthcare worker with PCR-confirmed SARS-CoV-2 infection or an uninfected control (not recorded which). The CDR3 protein: CASSPQGVNTGELFF. The nucleotides are TGTGCCAGCAGCCCACAGGGGGTTAACACCGGGGAGCTGTTTTTT.